Sequencing of this T cell receptor (beta chain) was carried out in a study of blood T cells in healthy people across ages. Whole-study findings and limits: Fewer expanded clones and more diversity marked long-lived versus aged donors.

PCR was performed a second time for roughly 7 to 12 cycles using a sample-barcoded 5' primer and a J-beta primer mix. Every individual sample yielded 2.5 million or more paired-end reads (each containing CDR3). TCRdb reprocessed the 5' RACE reads with MiXCR, giving one entry per CDR3 protein. The table lists roughly 550,000 distinct CDR3 sequences, less than 25% of them singletons, with roughly 9% in the top ten. In regard to this clonotype: Its antigen is not identified.

Per the germline V gene, CDR1 is LGHDT and CDR2 is YNNKEL (reference sequence). This CDR3 spans 16 amino acids. J gave up 2 bases and V 0 bases, and 5 bases lay outside the gene matches. The same sample was also studied in work on T cells of mothers and their children.

The sample consisted of blood. This sequence was found in a boy aged 5-17 years in good health. The J gene is TRBJ2-3, the V gene TRBV3-1, with 7 bases identical to TRBD2. The CDR3 is CASSQDPRDYTDTQYF. Here the CDR3 DNA reads TGTGCCAGCAGCCAAGATCCTCGGGACTACACAGATACGCAGTATTTT.